This TCR beta chain appears in the sequencing data of a study of OX40 agonist ivuxolimab in advanced cancers. Trimming pared 0 bases from V and 3 bases from J, leaving 6 bases between. The V gene's germline CDR1 is GTSNPN and CDR2 SVGIG (reference sequence). The CDR3 is 13 amino acids. Profiling relied on immunoSEQ multiplex PCR, and the TCRdb table lists in-frame clones only, not all of them. This table has tens of thousands of clones, 70% to 90% appearing once. This chain links TRBV30 with TRBJ1-5; D is uncertain. The sample was CD4+ or CD8+ T cells sorted from blood, taken in a trial of the OX40 agonist ivuxolimab. The source is an adult with an advanced solid tumor such as melanoma, head and neck, liver or kidney cancer. CDR3 coding DNA: TGTGCCTGGAGTGTATCCTACAATCAGCCCCAGCATTTT. This sequence encodes CAWSVSYNQPQHF.